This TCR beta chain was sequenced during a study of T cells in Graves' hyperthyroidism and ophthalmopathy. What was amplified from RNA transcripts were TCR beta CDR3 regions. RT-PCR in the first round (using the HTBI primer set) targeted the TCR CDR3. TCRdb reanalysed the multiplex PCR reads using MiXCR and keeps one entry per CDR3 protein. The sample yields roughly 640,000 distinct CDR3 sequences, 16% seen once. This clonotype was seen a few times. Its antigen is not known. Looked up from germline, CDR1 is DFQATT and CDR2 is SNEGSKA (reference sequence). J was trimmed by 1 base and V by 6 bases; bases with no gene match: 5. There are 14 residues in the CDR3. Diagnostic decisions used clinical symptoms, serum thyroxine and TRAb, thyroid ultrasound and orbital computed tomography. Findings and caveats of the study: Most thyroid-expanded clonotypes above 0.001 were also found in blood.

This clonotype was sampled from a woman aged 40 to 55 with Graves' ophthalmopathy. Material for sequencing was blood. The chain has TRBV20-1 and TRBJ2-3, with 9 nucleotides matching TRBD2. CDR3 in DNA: TGCAGTGCCCGGATAGCGGGGGGCACAGATACGCAGTATTTT. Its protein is CSARIAGGTDTQYF.